Below, 22 T cell receptor beta chains from the same sample are listed, as sequenced in a study of OX40 agonist ivuxolimab in advanced cancers. TCRdb's table, derived via immunoSEQ multiplex PCR, lists solely in-frame clones and lacks some. The data contain roughly 43,000 clones, roughly four fifths of them singletons. The specimen was CD4+ or CD8+ T cells sorted from blood, collected in a trial of the OX40 agonist ivuxolimab. All receptors derive from an adult with an advanced solid tumor such as melanoma, head and neck, liver or kidney cancer.

The chain is built from TRBV14 and TRBJ1-5; no clear D gene. V gave up 1 base and J gave up 3 bases, with 4 bases separating them. This CDR3 comprises 13 residues. Germline CDR1 and CDR2: SGHDN and FVKESK. CDR3 residues: CASSQGFNQPQHF. The CDR3 coding sequence is TGTGCCAGCAGCCAAGGGTTCAATCAGCCCCAGCATTTT.

V usage is TRBV5-1 and J usage is TRBJ1-2; D is unclear. Germline values: CDR1 SGHRS, CDR2 YFSETQ. CDR3 length: 12 residues. V was shortened by 7 bases and J by 1 base, with 8 bases between the two germline ends. The CDR3 protein is CASHTDNYGYTF. For the CDR3, the DNA is TGCGCCAGCCATACGGATAACTATGGCTACACCTTC.

The chain carries TRBV5-1 and TRBJ1-3; D gene unclear. In germline, CDR1 is SGHRS, CDR2 YFSETQ. The CDR3 covers 15 residues. V was shortened by 0 bases and J by 0 bases, with 7 bases between the two germline ends. In nucleotides, the CDR3 is TGCGCCAGCAGCTTGGCCGGCTACTCTGGAAACACCATATATTTT. This codes for CASSLAGYSGNTIYF. Using reference TRBV5-1 and TRBJ1-3 for the parts outside the CDR3, the full variable domain is KAGVTQTPRYLIKTRGQQVTLSCSPISGHRSVSWYQQTPGQGLQFLFEYFSETQRNKGNFPGRFSGRQFSNSRSEMNVSTLELGDSALYLCASSLAGYSGNTIYFGEGSWLTVV.

CDR3 residues: CANNAVGWTQYF. As DNA, the CDR3 is TGTGCCAACAATGCTGTGGGGTGGACCCAGTACTTC. This sequence joins TRBV2 and TRBJ2-5; the D is unclear. There are 12 residues in the CDR3. Germline V gene lookup returns CDR1 SNHLY and CDR2 FYNNEI. V lost 10 bases to trimming and J lost 7 bases, with 16 bases between them. Filled out from reference TRBV2 and TRBJ2-5, the complete variable domain reads EPEVTQTPSHQVTQMGQEVILRCVPISNHLYFYWYRQILGQKVEFLVSFYNNEISEKSEIFDDQFSVERPDGSNFTLKIRSTKLEDSAMYFCANNAVGWTQYFGPGTRLLVL.

This clone appeared a single time. This chain uses TRBV5-1 with TRBJ2-6; 7 nucleotides agree with TRBD1. Germline V gene lookup returns CDR1 SGHRS and CDR2 YFSETQ. The junction had 4 bases not matched to a gene; V was cut back by 2 bases and J by 2 bases. CDR3 length equals 16 residues. The CDR3 coding sequence is TGCGCCAGCAGCTTTAACGACAGGGCTGGGGCCAACGTCCTGACTTTC. Its translation: CASSFNDRAGANVLTF.

The chain joins TRBV5-1 to TRBJ1-1, with unresolved D. Deletions cut 1 base from V and 1 base from J, with 8 bases between. Germline assignment: CDR1 SGHRS and CDR2 YFSETQ. The CDR3 loop spans 14 amino acids. The CDR3 bases are TGCGCCAGCAGCTTGCAAGTGGAGAACACTGAAGCTTTCTTT. This codes for CASSLQVENTEAFF.

The CDR3 DNA reads TGCAGCGTTGGTGCCTCCTATAATTCACCCCTCCACTTT. As protein: CSVGASYNSPLHF. V gene TRBV29-1 combines with J gene TRBJ1-6; D remains unclear. The CDR3 is 13 amino acids. Germline V gives CDR1 SQVTM, CDR2 ANQGSEA. The V end was cut by 4 bases, the J end by 0 bases, with 4 bases between.

J is TRBJ1-5 and V is TRBV21-1; the DNA was not used to check the table's D call, TRBD1. TRBV21-1 is given as a pseudogene. The CDR3 is made up of 15 amino acids. CDR3 region: CASSKTYRGHQPQHF. CDR3 coding DNA: TGTGCCAGCAGCAAAACGTACAGGGGCCATCAGCCCCAGCATTTT.

This rearrangement joins TRBV30 to TRBJ1-5, with D perhaps matching TRBD1 (6 bases). The CDR3 runs to 14 residues. Germline CDR1 reads GTSNPN; CDR2 reads SVGIG (reference sequence). V was pared by 4 bases and J by 3 bases, with 13 bases between. The chain's CDR3 is CAWTTRGHNQPQHF. As DNA, the CDR3 is TGTGCCTGGACTACCCGGGGGCACAATCAGCCCCAGCATTTT.

The chain couples TRBV4-2 to TRBJ1-1, with TRBD1 identical over 8 bases. Germline loops: CDR1 LGHNA, CDR2 YNFKEQ. Trimming at V came to 4 bases and at J to 1 base, leaving 8 bases not matched to a gene. The CDR3 sequence is 16 residues long. The CDR3, as DNA: TGTGCCAGCAGCCCAGGAGGGGACAGGTGGAACACTGAAGCTTTCTTT. Amino acids: CASSPGGDRWNTEAFF.

This clone is medium-sized. The chain links TRBV5-4 to TRBJ2-7; either TRBD1 or TRBD2 may fit D (6 bases each). CDR3 length: 14 amino acids. Germline lookup yields CDR1 SGHNT and CDR2 YYREEE (reference sequence). The ends were cut back, 1 base at V and 2 bases at J, with 10 bases in the middle. The CDR3 sequence is CASSLKGGTYEQYF. CDR3 in DNA: TGTGCCAGCAGCTTGAAGGGGGGAACCTACGAGCAGTACTTC. The full variable domain, completed using reference TRBV5-4 and TRBJ2-7, is ETGVTQSPTHLIKTRGQQVTLRCSSQSGHNTVSWYQQALGQGPQFIFQYYREEENGRGNFPPRFSGLQFPNYSSELNVNALELDDSALYLCASSLKGGTYEQYFGPGTRLTVT.

The chain combines TRBV5-4 with TRBJ2-4; D perhaps matches TRBD2 (6 bases). Germline V lookup: CDR1 SGHNT, CDR2 YYREEE (reference sequence). The germline V and J ends were trimmed by 6 bases and 7 bases, with 17 bases remaining between them. The CDR3 is made up of 14 amino acids. The CDR3: CASNLWGVENIQYF. The CDR3 DNA reads TGTGCCAGCAATTTATGGGGGGTCGAGAACATTCAGTACTTC. Looking up the rest from reference TRBV5-4 and TRBJ2-4 gives the full variable domain: ETGVTQSPTHLIKTRGQQVTLRCSSQSGHNTVSWYQQALGQGPQFIFQYYREEENGRGNFPPRFSGLQFPNYSSELNVNALELDDSALYLCASNLWGVENIQYFGAGTRLSVL.

The chain joins TRBV2 to TRBJ2-5; perhaps TRBD2 as D (5 bases). Looked up from germline, CDR1 is SNHLY and CDR2 is FYNNEI. CDR3 length: 14 residues. V was clipped by 8 bases and J by 2 bases, with 15 bases between them. CDR3 in amino acids: CASEDFPKQETQYF. As DNA, the CDR3 is TGTGCCAGCGAGGACTTCCCCAAACAAGAGACCCAGTACTTC.

Details on this clone: Mismatch with germline at one junction end may stem from a read error. Different DNA sequences within this sample yield the same CDR3. This sequence joins TRBV11-2 and TRBJ1-2; D is ambiguous. The CDR3 sequence is 14 residues long. The V gene's germline CDR1 is SGHAT and CDR2 FQNNGV. CDR3 in DNA: TGTGCCAGCAGCCTAGAACCCACAGCGTATGGCTACACCTTC. Translation gives CASSLEPTAYGYTF.

In this sample, this clone turned up a few times. V is TRBV11-2 and J is TRBJ1-1; 8 bases agree with TRBD1. CDR1 is SGHAT and CDR2 is FQNNGV in the germline V gene. V was clipped by 4 bases and J by 7 bases; unmatched bases: 8. The length of the CDR3 is 14 residues. The chain's CDR3 is CASSSVRQGFEAFF. The DNA for the CDR3 is TGTGCCAGCAGCTCCGTTCGACAGGGGTTTGAAGCTTTCTTT.

This chain connects TRBV9 to TRBJ2-5; tentatively, D is TRBD2 (6 bases). The CDR3 is made up of 14 amino acids. Germline-derived CDR1 and CDR2 are SGDLS and YYNGEE. Trimming cost V 4 bases and J 2 bases, with 12 bases left between them. Written as DNA, the CDR3 is TGTGCCAGCAGCCGCGGACTATCGCAAGAGACCCAGTACTTC. Protein sequence: CASSRGLSQETQYF. Full variable domain (missing parts from reference TRBV9 and TRBJ2-5): DSGVTQTPKHLITATGQRVTLRCSPRSGDLSVYWYQQSLDQGLQFLIQYYNGEERAKGNILERFSAQQFPDLHSELNLSSLELGDSALYFCASSRGLSQETQYFGPGTRLLVL.

This clone was seen only a few times. The chain couples TRBV6-6 to TRBJ1-4; no firm D call. The CDR3 has 14 amino acids. The V and J ends lost 6 bases and 8 bases respectively, with 16 bases between them. Germline V gene lookup returns CDR1 MNHNY and CDR2 SVGAGI (reference sequence). This chain's CDR3 is CASSRGWDLEKLFF. Written as DNA, the CDR3 is TGTGCCAGCAGCCGAGGGTGGGATTTGGAAAAACTGTTTTTT.

V usage is TRBV5-6 and J usage is TRBJ1-1; D uncertain. CDR3 length: 15 amino acids. Germline CDR1 reads SGHDT; CDR2 reads YYEEEE. V lost 4 bases and J 6 bases, leaving 19 bases between the germline ends. CDR3 amino acids: CASSRVAWEDAEAFF. For the CDR3, the DNA is TGTGCCAGCAGCAGGGTGGCGTGGGAGGACGCTGAAGCTTTCTTT.

The chain has TRBV19 and TRBJ1-1; D gene unclear. CDR1 is LNHDA and CDR2 is SQIVND in the germline V gene (reference sequence). This CDR3 is built from 14 residues. The V end was cut by 7 bases, the J end by 0 bases, with 12 bases between. The CDR3 is CASTLGGLNTEAFF. The CDR3 bases are TGTGCCAGTACCCTTGGAGGATTGAACACTGAAGCTTTCTTT. Combining the CDR3 with reference TRBV19 and TRBJ1-1 gives the whole variable domain DGGITQSPKYLFRKEGQNVTLSCEQNLNHDAMYWYRQDPGQGLRLIYYSQIVNDFQKGDIAEGYSVSREKKESFPLTVTSAQKNPTAFYLCASTLGGLNTEAFFGQGTRLTVV.

This clone appeared a few times. The chain recombines TRBV5-6 with TRBJ1-6; weak D call: TRBD1 (5 bases). Germline assignment: CDR1 SGHDT and CDR2 YYEEEE. The germline V and J ends were trimmed by 4 bases and 5 bases, with 13 bases remaining between them. This CDR3 contains 15 residues. The CDR3 region is CASSPPGLDNSPLHF. In nucleotides, the CDR3 is TGTGCCAGCAGCCCCCCGGGACTTGATAATTCACCCCTCCACTTT.

This clone came up a few times. This chain joins TRBV7-9 and TRBJ1-3, with 9 bases identical to TRBD1. Germline CDR1 is SEHNR and CDR2 is FQNEAQ (reference sequence). The junction had 7 bases not matched to a gene; V was cut back by 7 bases and J by 0 bases. This CDR3 contains 16 residues. CDR3 loop: CASTITGGTSGNTIYF. For the CDR3, the DNA is TGTGCCAGCACCATAACAGGGGGCACCTCTGGAAACACCATATATTTT.

The chain couples TRBV30 to TRBJ2-7, with a weak D call TRBD2 (5 bases). The CDR3 covers 13 residues. The germline V gene has CDR1 GTSNPN and CDR2 SVGIG (reference sequence). The ends were cut back, 3 bases at V and 6 bases at J, with 15 bases in the middle. CDR3 in amino acids: CAWSRGFGVEQYF. The CDR3 nucleotides are TGTGCCTGGAGCCGGGGTTTCGGGGTCGAGCAGTACTTC.